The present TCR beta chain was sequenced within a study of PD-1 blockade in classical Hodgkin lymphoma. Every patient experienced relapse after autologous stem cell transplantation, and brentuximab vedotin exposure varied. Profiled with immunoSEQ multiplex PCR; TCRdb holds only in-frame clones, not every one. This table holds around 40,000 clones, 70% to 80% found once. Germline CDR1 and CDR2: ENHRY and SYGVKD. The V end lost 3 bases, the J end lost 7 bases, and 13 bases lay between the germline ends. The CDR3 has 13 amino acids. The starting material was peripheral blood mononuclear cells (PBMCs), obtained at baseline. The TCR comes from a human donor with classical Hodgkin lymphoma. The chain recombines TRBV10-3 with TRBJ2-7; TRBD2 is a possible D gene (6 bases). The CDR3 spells CAISDPKLAEQYF. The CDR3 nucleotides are TGTGCCATCAGTGATCCCAAGCTAGCGGAGCAGTACTTC.